This T cell receptor beta chain originates from a study of blood T cell repertoires in COVID-19. Method: immunoSEQ multiplex PCR; TCRdb's copy keeps in-frame clones and lacks some. The sample consists of some 100,000 clones, 80% to 95% of them appearing once. CDR3 size: 16 residues. Trimming removed 4 bases from V and 7 bases from J, with 20 bases in between. From germline, CDR1 is MNHEY and CDR2 SVGEGT. The chain uses TRBV6-2 or TRBV6-3 and TRBJ1-5; D may be TRBD1 (5 bases). This receptor was taken from a man between 70 and 80 years old with acute or convalescent COVID-19. The sequencing sample was made of peripheral blood. The CDR3 DNA is TGTGCCAGCAGTTTGCGAGGGTCCCTGCGGGACCAGCCCCAGCATTTT. Translating gives CASSLRGSLRDQPQHF.